A selection of T cell receptor beta chains follows, all from one sample in a study of cytomegalovirus exposure and HLA in healthy donors. The data were produced by immunoSEQ multiplex PCR, yet TCRdb's version contains in-frame clones alone and is incomplete. The sample records some 160,000 clones, about 72% being singletons. The sequenced sample consisted of PBMCs. The receptor set was obtained from a man aged 40-55 years in good health and CMV-seronegative. CDR3s include the opening cysteine and the closing phenylalanine or tryptophan. Each record gives: V gene, J gene, clone size, D gene, CDR3 DNA, CDR3 protein. A D gene is named only where the DNA matches it firmly. Size tells how often a clone was seen (once, few, many) or the class of an expanded clone, and some rows leave it out.

V gene: TRBV7-9
J gene: TRBJ2-3
clone size: -
D gene: TRBD2
CDR3 DNA: TGTGCCAGCAGGCGTAGCGGGGGGGCCGAAGATACGCAGTATTTT
CDR3 protein: CASRRSGGAEDTQYF

V gene: TRBV4-3
J gene: TRBJ1-4
clone size: -
D gene: -
CDR3 DNA: TGCGCCAGCAGCCAAGACACAGGGATCACTAATGAAAAACTGTTTTTT
CDR3 protein: CASSQDTGITNEKLFF

V gene: TRBV5-1
J gene: TRBJ1-1
clone size: -
D gene: -
CDR3 DNA: TGCGCCAGCAGCATACAGCCAGGGAACACTGAAGCTTTCTTT
CDR3 protein: CASSIQPGNTEAFF

V gene: TRBV7-6
J gene: TRBJ1-2
clone size: once
D gene: -
CDR3 DNA: TGTGCCAGCAGCTTCGATCCTACTTGGGGCTACACCTTC
CDR3 protein: CASSFDPTWGYTF

V gene: TRBV30
J gene: TRBJ1-1
clone size: -
D gene: -
CDR3 DNA: TGTGCCTGGGCACTGGACAGGAACACTGAAGCTTTCTTT
CDR3 protein: CAWALDRNTEAFF

V gene: TRBV5-4
J gene: TRBJ2-3
clone size: -
D gene: -
CDR3 DNA: TGTGCCAGCAGTCCAGGACTATTCACAGATACGCAGTATTTT
CDR3 protein: CASSPGLFTDTQYF

V gene: TRBV6-5
J gene: TRBJ2-3
clone size: once
D gene: TRBD2
CDR3 DNA: TGTGCCAGCAGTTACTACGGGGGGTTGACAGATACGCAGTATTTT
CDR3 protein: CASSYYGGLTDTQYF

V gene: TRBV15
J gene: TRBJ2-3
clone size: -
D gene: TRBD1
CDR3 DNA: TGTGCCACCAGCAAAGTGGGCGCGCAGGGGGCAGATACGCAGTATTTT
CDR3 protein: CATSKVGAQGADTQYF

V gene: TRBV7-2
J gene: TRBJ1-2
clone size: -
D gene: TRBD1
CDR3 DNA: TGTGCCAGCAGCTTAGTAGCCGGGGACAGTGACCTCTATGGCTACACCTTC
CDR3 protein: CASSLVAGDSDLYGYTF

V gene: TRBV19
J gene: TRBJ1-4
clone size: -
D gene: -
CDR3 DNA: TGTGCCAGTAGTATGCCTTTGGGGGCAGGAGAAAAACTGTTTTTT
CDR3 protein: CASSMPLGAGEKLFF